Each of the 27 T cell receptor beta chains below was sequenced from the same sample in a study of blood T cell repertoires in COVID-19 (dated by TCRdb to the early 2020s). To prepare the library, the immunoSEQ multiplex PCR assay was applied. TCRdb took this table from immuneACCESS and kept in-frame rearrangements with V and J called. Such tables lack part of the clones; where checked against another copy, unresolved V genes explain under half of the gap, and the rest is unexplained. For this sample the table gives just over 300,000 clones, of which about 88% were detected only once. The top ten clonotypes cover over 8% of the sample. Specimen: PBMCs or T cells enriched from blood (not recorded which). The origin of the receptors is a woman aged 35 to 49 who had recovered from COVID-19.

The V call is TRBV5-6, the J call TRBJ2-2; 8 positions match TRBD1. After removal of 3 bases from V and 3 bases from J, the junction contained 4 bases not matched to a gene. There are 15 residues in the CDR3. CDR1 is SGHDT and CDR2 is YYEEEE in the germline V gene. CDR3 DNA sequence: TGTGCCAGCAGCTCATACAGGGGGGACACCGGGGAGCTGTTTTTT. It specifies CASSSYRGDTGELFF.

This chain joins TRBV28 and TRBJ1-2, with D hard to call. The CDR3 has 10 residues. Trimming removed 8 bases from V and 12 bases from J, with 13 bases in between. The germline CDR1 and CDR2 sequences are MDHEN and SYDVKM. The CDR3 DNA reads as TGTGCCAGCGGCTTTGGGCGGGACACCTTC. Translated: CASGFGRDTF.

The genes are TRBV3-1 (or the pseudogene TRBV3-2) and TRBJ1-6; TRBD1 matches 9 bases. The CDR3 totals 16 residues. Trimming removed 3 bases from V and 7 bases from J; junction bases left unmatched: 7. Germline V gives CDR1 LGHDT, CDR2 YNNKEL (reference sequence). The CDR3 sequence: CASSQIQGARNSPLHF. In DNA, the CDR3 is TGTGCCAGCAGCCAGATACAGGGGGCTAGGAATTCACCCCTCCACTTT.

The genes are TRBV2 and TRBJ2-1, with D perhaps matching TRBD2 (6 bases). CDR1 and CDR2 from the germline V gene are SNHLY and FYNNEI. Trimming shortened V by 3 bases and J by 5 bases, and 14 bases separated the two germline ends. The CDR3 consists of 15 residues. Written as DNA, the CDR3 is TGTGCCAGCAGTGACATGGAGGGTCCCCACAATGAGCAGTTCTTC. Its protein is CASSDMEGPHNEQFF.

The V call is TRBV6-5, the J call TRBJ1-1, with D tentatively TRBD1 (5 bases). Germline loops: CDR1 MNHEY, CDR2 SVGAGI. The CDR3 runs 12 residues. V was trimmed by 5 bases and J by 11 bases, leaving 15 bases between them. The CDR3 nucleotides are TGTGCCAGCAGTCCCGACAGCCTTGGGGCTTTCTTT. This translates into CASSPDSLGAFF.

The chain carries TRBV10-3 and TRBJ2-5; TRBD2 matches at 11 bases. V lost 0 bases and J lost 5; bases outside the gene matches: 8. The CDR3 contains 17 residues. The germline V gene has CDR1 ENHRY and CDR2 SYGVKD. The CDR3 DNA is TGTGCCATCAGTGAGTCGGCTAGCGGGGGGCCCTTGGAGACCCAGTACTTC. Amino acid sequence: CAISESASGGPLETQYF.

The chain has TRBV19 and TRBJ1-5, with unresolved D. In germline, CDR1 is LNHDA, CDR2 SQIVND (reference sequence). Trimming left V 8 bases short and J 3 bases short, with 17 bases between. This CDR3 has 15 amino acids. CDR3: CASREGGNFNQPQHF. CDR3 DNA sequence: TGTGCCAGTCGGGAGGGAGGGAATTTCAATCAGCCCCAGCATTTT.

This rearrangement joins TRBV18 to TRBJ2-1, with 8 bases aligning to TRBD2. CDR3 length: 16 residues. Germline loops: CDR1 KGHSH, CDR2 LQKENI. Trimming at V came to 0 bases and at J to 2 bases, leaving 3 bases not matched to a gene. CDR3 sequence (DNA): TGTGCCAGCTCACCACCTGTAGCGGGGCCCTACAATGAGCAGTTCTTC. Protein: CASSPPVAGPYNEQFF.

The V and J genes are TRBV11-3 and TRBJ2-1, with 7 bases that match TRBD1. This CDR3 comprises 14 residues. Germline lookup yields CDR1 SGHNT and CDR2 YENEEA. The trim removed 7 bases at V and 2 bases at J, leaving 5 bases unmatched. The DNA of the CDR3 is TGTGCCAGCACCAGACAGGGAACCTACAATGAGCAGTTCTTC. Translated: CASTRQGTYNEQFF.

This chain connects TRBV7-3 to TRBJ2-5, with TRBD1 matching 11 bases. The CDR3 sequence is 15 residues long. The germline CDR1 and CDR2 sequences are SGHTA and FQGTGA. Losses at the gene ends were 2 bases for V and 3 bases for J; bases not matched to a gene: 2. CDR3 sequence reads: CASSLGTGGKETQYF. The CDR3 DNA reads TGTGCCAGCAGCTTAGGGACAGGGGGGAAAGAGACCCAGTACTTC.

With regard to this clone: The same CDR3 can be traced to other DNA sequences in this sample. The chain uses TRBV9 and TRBJ2-7, with a possible D match to TRBD1 (6 bases). CDR1 and CDR2 from the germline V gene are SGDLS and YYNGEE. This CDR3 has 13 residues. Trimming took 4 bases from V and 0 from J, leaving 8 bases between them. DNA of the CDR3: TGTGCCAGCAGCCCCAGGGGCTCCTACGAGCAGTACTTC. Its protein is CASSPRGSYEQYF.

The V call is TRBV2, the J call TRBJ2-3; 10 bases fit TRBD1. CDR3 length: 15 residues. Germline lookup yields CDR1 SNHLY and CDR2 FYNNEI. V trimming: 5 bases; J trimming: 2 bases; junction bases outside the gene matches: 4. The CDR3 DNA reads as TGTGCCAGCAGTTCGGACAGGGGGTACACAGATACGCAGTATTTT. It is translated as CASSSDRGYTDTQYF.

The chain links TRBV11-2 to TRBJ1-5; 7 nucleotides agree with TRBD1. The ends lost 2 bases at V and 4 bases at J; junction bases unmatched: 5. The CDR3 runs 15 residues. Germline CDR1 reads SGHAT; CDR2 reads FQNNGV. DNA of the CDR3: TGTGCCAGCAGCTTAAAGGGACAGTTAAATCAGCCCCAGCATTTT. Translating gives CASSLKGQLNQPQHF. Complete variable domain (other parts from reference TRBV11-2 and TRBJ1-5): EAGVAQSPRYKIIEKRQSVAFWCNPISGHATLYWYQQILGQGPKLLIQFQNNGVVDDSQLPKDRFSAERLKGVDSTLKIQPAKLEDSAVYLCASSLKGQLNQPQHFGDGTRLSIL.

The gene calls are TRBV30 and TRBJ2-5; the match to TRBD2 covers 13 bases. The J segment lost 4 bases and the V segment lost 3 bases, leaving 8 bases of the junction unmatched. This CDR3 is 16 amino acids long. Germline-derived CDR1 and CDR2 are GTSNPN and SVGIG (reference sequence). CDR3 DNA: TGTGCCTGGAGCCGGGGACTAGCGGGAATCCGAGAGACCCAGTACTTC. This sequence encodes CAWSRGLAGIRETQYF.

The J gene is TRBJ2-7, the V gene TRBV9; no clear D gene. V was cut by 4 bases and J by 6 bases, with 11 bases left in between. Germline CDR1 and CDR2: SGDLS and YYNGEE. CDR3 length: 12 amino acids. The CDR3 DNA reads as TGTGCCAGCAGCCCCCGAGGTTCCGAGCAGTACTTC. Amino acids: CASSPRGSEQYF.

The CDR3 DNA is TGTGCCAGCGGCCGCTCAGTGGCTAGCGGCCAAGAGACCCAGTACTTC. It specifies CASGRSVASGQETQYF. V and J are TRBV3-1 (or the pseudogene TRBV3-2) and TRBJ2-5, with 7 bases fitting TRBD2. Trimming at V came to 8 bases and at J to 1 base, leaving 13 bases not matched to a gene. This CDR3 spans 16 amino acids. Germline V CDR1 and CDR2: LGHDT, YNNKEL (reference sequence).

This sequence joins TRBV2 and TRBJ2-7, with TRBD1 matching over 11 bases. The CDR3 runs 16 residues. Trimming at V came to 6 bases and at J to 5 bases, leaving 12 bases not matched to a gene. Germline CDR1 reads SNHLY; CDR2 reads FYNNEI. CDR3 loop: CASRAHGTGGSHEQYF. DNA for the CDR3: TGTGCCAGCAGGGCACACGGGACAGGGGGTTCCCACGAGCAGTACTTC.

This clone was seen once. DNA for the CDR3: TGTGCCAGTACCCCGGGACACGGGCAGCCCCAGCATTTT. This encodes CASTPGHGQPQHF. The chain recombines TRBV19 with TRBJ1-5; tentative D call: TRBD1 (6 bases). Trimming stripped 7 bases from V and 7 bases from J, with 14 bases between. This CDR3 region has 13 residues. Germline V CDR1 and CDR2: LNHDA, SQIVND (reference sequence).

The rearrangement links TRBV7-9 to TRBJ2-7, with TRBD2 identical over 9 bases. Germline V lookup: CDR1 SEHNR, CDR2 FQNEAQ (reference sequence). This CDR3 has 15 residues. V dropped 5 bases and J dropped 4; count of bases not matched to a gene: 9. Here the CDR3 DNA reads TGTGCCAGCAGCCTCGTAGCGGGAGACTATTACGAGCAGTACTTC. Translation gives CASSLVAGDYYEQYF.

This chain uses TRBV18 with TRBJ1-5, with 7 bases identical to TRBD1. J gave up 6 bases and V 6 bases, and 8 bases lay outside the gene matches. CDR3 size: 14 residues. CDR1 and CDR2 (germline): KGHSH, LQKENI. CDR3 sequence (DNA): TGTGCCAGCTCGCAATCAGGGGGTTTTCAGCCCCAGCATTTT. This translates into CASSQSGGFQPQHF.

This clone was seen only a few times. The chain is built from TRBV20-1 and TRBJ1-3; TRBD1 aligns across 12 bases. The CDR3 runs 15 residues. In germline, CDR1 is DFQATT, CDR2 SNEGSKA (reference sequence). V was pared by 3 bases and J by 8 bases, with 8 bases of the junction left unmatched. CDR3 sequence (DNA): TGCAGTGCTAGTTCGGGACAGGGGGCGGTGGACACCATATATTTT. This sequence encodes CSASSGQGAVDTIYF.

The V and J genes are TRBV19 and TRBJ2-1; the D gene is possibly TRBD2 (5 bases). The germline V gene has CDR1 LNHDA and CDR2 SQIVND (reference sequence). Between the trimmed V and J ends, which lost 4 bases and 5 bases, there was a span of 9 bases. The CDR3 spans 13 residues. The CDR3 region has the DNA TGTGCCAGTAGTAGGCTAGCCCACAATGAGCAGTTCTTC. It is translated as CASSRLAHNEQFF. Full variable domain (remainder filled in from reference TRBV19 and TRBJ2-1): DGGITQSPKYLFRKEGQNVTLSCEQNLNHDAMYWYRQDPGQGLRLIYYSQIVNDFQKGDIAEGYSVSREKKESFPLTVTSAQKNPTAFYLCASSRLAHNEQFFGPGTRLTVL.

The chain recombines TRBV24-1 with TRBJ2-1; a possible D gene is TRBD1 (5 bases). The CDR3 has 16 amino acids. Trimming took 4 bases from V and 6 from J, leaving 18 bases between them. Germline V gene lookup returns CDR1 KGHDR and CDR2 SFDVKD. CDR3 DNA: TGTGCCACCAGTGACGTATCAGGGTTGAGGAGCAATGAGCAGTTCTTC. It is translated as CATSDVSGLRSNEQFF.

Notes on this clone: The junction and the germline gene differ at one end; a read error may be behind it. The chain recombines TRBV3-1 (or the pseudogene TRBV3-2) with TRBJ1-1; TRBD1 might be the D (6 bases). The CDR3 covers 14 residues. Looked up from germline, CDR1 is LGHDT and CDR2 is YNNKEL (reference sequence). The chain's CDR3 is CASTQVGAGAEAFF. In DNA, the CDR3 is TGTGCCAGCACCCAAGTGGGGGCAGGGGCTGAAGCTTTCTTT.

The chain combines TRBV19 with TRBJ2-5; a possible D gene is TRBD1 (7 bases). The CDR3 consists of 14 residues. CDR1 and CDR2 (germline): LNHDA, SQIVND (reference sequence). Between the trimmed V and J ends, which lost 5 bases and 2 bases, there was a span of 12 bases. CDR3 nucleotides: TGTGCCAGTAGTGCGGGACAGAAGCAAGAGACCCAGTACTTC. Protein product: CASSAGQKQETQYF.

The V and J genes are TRBV7-3 and TRBJ2-5; maybe TRBD1 (5 bases). V was clipped by 6 bases and J by 3 bases, with 11 bases between them. Germline V lookup: CDR1 SGHTA, CDR2 FQGTGA. The CDR3 sequence is 13 residues long. The CDR3 loop is CASSRGTKETQYF. The CDR3 DNA is TGTGCCAGCAGTAGGGGAACCAAAGAGACCCAGTACTTC.

The sample holds one count of this clone. V is TRBV24-1 and J is TRBJ1-1; 12 nucleotides match TRBD1. The junction had 7 bases not matched to a gene; V was cut back by 7 bases and J by 8 bases. The CDR3 spans 14 residues. Germline values: CDR1 KGHDR, CDR2 SFDVKD. CDR3 amino acids: CATRGRGTGGEAFF. The CDR3 DNA reads as TGTGCCACCAGGGGCAGGGGGACAGGGGGCGAAGCTTTCTTT.